Reported below is one T cell receptor beta chain. Antigen specificity is unknown. 60 Vbeta and 13 Jbeta primers were used in PCR. The data were produced by immunoSEQ multiplex PCR, yet TCRdb's version contains in-frame clones alone and is incomplete. The table lists roughly 280,000 clones, 65% to 85% of them singletons. The sample comes from a study of cytomegalovirus exposure and HLA in healthy donors. The study's findings and limits: Later analysis associated a missense DCLRE1C variant with TCR beta V- and J-gene trimming.

V was shortened by 0 bases and J by 7 bases, with 16 bases between the two germline ends. Germline CDR1 is MNHEY and CDR2 is SVGAGI. The CDR3 runs to 15 residues. The gene calls are TRBV6-5 and TRBJ2-7, with a possible D match to TRBD2 (6 bases). Specimen: PBMCs. The clonotype comes from a female donor in good health and CMV-seronegative. This chain's CDR3 is CASSYSGGTAIEQYF. The CDR3 nucleotides are TGTGCCAGCAGTTACTCGGGCGGGACGGCTATAGAGCAGTACTTC.